Described below is a single T cell receptor (beta chain) sequence and its context. Its target is not known. The sample belongs to a study of cytotoxic CD8 clonotypes in ibrutinib-treated CLL. Study outcomes and limitations: Baseline-level clonality went beyond age-matched healthy donors and moved in step with circulating CD8+ T-cell counts. Public clonotypes, rarely seen, contracted or held steady on treatment.

A 1 in 200,000 to 1 in 1 million T cell depth was the sequencing target. Only in-frame clones appear in the TCRdb table, and some are missing; sequencing was by immunoSEQ multiplex PCR. The sample contains approximately 210,000 clones, over 60% of which appear only once. J lost 7 bases, V lost 6 bases, and 3 bases had no gene match. The CDR3 sequence is 13 residues long. The V gene's germline CDR1 is MGHDK and CDR2 SYGVNS. The rearrangement joins TRBV25-1 to TRBJ1-4, with 9 bases lining up with TRBD1. This receptor was obtained from a human donor with chronic lymphocytic leukemia. The sequencing here drew on PBMCs, taken after 24 months of ibrutinib treatment. CDR3 nucleotide sequence: TGTGCCAGCAGGGACAGGGGCGTTGAAAAACTGTTTTTT. Translating it yields CASRDRGVEKLFF.